The T cell receptor (beta chain) under discussion was sequenced for a study of blood T cells in healthy people across ages. Study-wide background: For every two T cells, template switching captured about one barcoded beta molecule.

In regard to this clonotype: The antigen is unknown.

Primers used in a second PCR of about 7 to 12 cycles were a sample-barcoded 5' primer and a J-beta primer mix. TCRdb processed the 5' RACE reads anew with MiXCR; each CDR3 protein has one entry. The sample contains roughly 830,000 distinct CDR3 sequences, roughly 60% of which appear only once. General observations from the study: The lack of PBMC sorting stopped any conclusive naive versus antigen-experienced comparison.

Germline CDR1 reads MNHEY; CDR2 reads SVGAGI. Trimming took 5 bases from V and 11 from J; bases not matched to a gene: 6. The CDR3 loop spans 12 amino acids. This sequence was found in a young man in good health. The rearrangement joins TRBV6-5 to TRBJ2-7; 10 positions agree with TRBD1. Sequencing input: blood. The CDR3 region is CASSKTGGGEYF. The CDR3 DNA is TGTGCCAGCAGTAAGACAGGGGGCGGGGAGTACTTC.